This T cell receptor beta chain came from a study of read filtering for tumor transcriptome and immune sequencing. Study-wide points: Even smaller IR-seq throughput identified most shared clonotypes.

The sample holds many counts of this clonotype. What it binds is unknown. This library used roughly 0.4 ug RNA and molecular barcoded adaptors spanning alpha/delta and beta/gamma chains. Via MiXCR, TCRdb re-called the reads, giving one row per CDR3 protein. The sample lists fewer than 150,000 distinct CDR3 sequences, 13% occurring once. The sequence derives from a donor at least 40 years old with multiple myeloma. The source material was a population of CD138-negative cells sorted from bone marrow.

This CDR3 reads CAIRRDAEAFF. The CDR3 region has the DNA TGTGCCATCAGAAGGGACGCTGAAGCTTTCTTT. This rearrangement joins TRBV10-3 to TRBJ1-1; D might be TRBD1 (5 bases). V lost 6 bases to trimming and J lost 6 bases, with 8 bases between them. CDR1 is ENHRY and CDR2 is SYGVKD in the germline V gene. The CDR3 spans 11 residues.